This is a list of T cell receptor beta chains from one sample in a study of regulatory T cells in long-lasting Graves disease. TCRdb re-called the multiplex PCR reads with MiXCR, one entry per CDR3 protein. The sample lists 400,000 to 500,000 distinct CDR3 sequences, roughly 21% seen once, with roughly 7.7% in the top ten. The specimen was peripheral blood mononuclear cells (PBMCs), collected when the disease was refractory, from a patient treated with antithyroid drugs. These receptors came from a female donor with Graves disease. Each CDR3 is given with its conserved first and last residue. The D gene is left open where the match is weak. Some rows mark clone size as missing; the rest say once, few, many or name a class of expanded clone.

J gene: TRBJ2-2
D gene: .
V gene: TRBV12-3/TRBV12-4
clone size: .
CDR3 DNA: TGTGCCAGCAAATACGGGGAGCTGTTTTTT
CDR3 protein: CASKYGELFF

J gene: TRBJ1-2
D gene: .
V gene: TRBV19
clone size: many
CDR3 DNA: TGTGCCAGTAGTAGGGGAACGAGCCACTATGGCTACACCTTC
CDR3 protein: CASSRGTSHYGYTF

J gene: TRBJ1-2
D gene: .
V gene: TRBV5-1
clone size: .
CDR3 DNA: TGCGCCAGCAGCCCCGGGAGGGAGCGACCTAACTATGGCTACACCTTC
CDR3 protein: CASSPGRERPNYGYTF

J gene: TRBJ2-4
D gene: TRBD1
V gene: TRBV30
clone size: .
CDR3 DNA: TGTGCCTGGAGTGTCAAGGACAGGGTTGTTCAGTACTTC
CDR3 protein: CAWSVKDRVVQYF

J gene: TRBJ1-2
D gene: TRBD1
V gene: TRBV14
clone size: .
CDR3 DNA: TGTGCCAGCAGCCAAGTCCCGGGACAGAACTATGGCTACACCTTC
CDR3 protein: CASSQVPGQNYGYTF

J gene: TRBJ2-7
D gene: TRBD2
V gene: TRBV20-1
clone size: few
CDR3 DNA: TGCAGTGCAACACCACCGGGGAGGGCTGGAGAGCAGTACTTC
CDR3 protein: CSATPPGRAGEQYF

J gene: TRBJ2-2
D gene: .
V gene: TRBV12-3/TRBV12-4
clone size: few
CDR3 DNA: TGTGCCAGCAGTTTGTGGGCCTCTACCAGGGAGCTGTTTTTT
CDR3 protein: CASSLWASTRELFF

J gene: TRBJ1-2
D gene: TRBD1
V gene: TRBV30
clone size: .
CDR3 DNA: TGTGCCTGGAGTAGGGACAGGGGGTTTTATGGCTACACCTTC
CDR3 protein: CAWSRDRGFYGYTF

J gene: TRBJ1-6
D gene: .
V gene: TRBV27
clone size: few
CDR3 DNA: TGTGCCAGCAGTTTAGAGACCGGTTCACCCCTCCACTTT
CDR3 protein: CASSLETGSPLHF

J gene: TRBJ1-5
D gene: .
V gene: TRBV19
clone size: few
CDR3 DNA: TGTGCCAGTAGTACGGCAGCTAATAGCAATCAGCCCCAGCATTTT
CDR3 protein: CASSTAANSNQPQHF

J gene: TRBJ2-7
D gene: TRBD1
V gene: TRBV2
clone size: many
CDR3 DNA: TGTGCCAGCAGCGGGACAGGTCTTTACGAGCAGTACTTC
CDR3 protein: CASSGTGLYEQYF

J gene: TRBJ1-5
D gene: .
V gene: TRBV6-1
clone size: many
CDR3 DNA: TGTGCCAGCAGTGCGACAGACATTAATCAGCCCCAGCATTTT
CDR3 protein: CASSATDINQPQHF

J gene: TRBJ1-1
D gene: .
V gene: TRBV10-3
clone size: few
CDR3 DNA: TGTGCCATCAGTGATCCCGAGGGCGCTTTCTTT
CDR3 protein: CAISDPEGAFF

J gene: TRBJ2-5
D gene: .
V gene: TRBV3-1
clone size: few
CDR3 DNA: TGTGCCAGCAGCCAGAGAGTGTGGTACAACGAGGGGGAGACCCAGTACTTC
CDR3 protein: CASSQRVWYNEGETQYF

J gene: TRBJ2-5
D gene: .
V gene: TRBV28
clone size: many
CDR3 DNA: TGTGCCAGCAGTTCCGCCGAGAGGGTTCAAGAGACCCAGTACTTC
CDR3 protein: CASSSAERVQETQYF

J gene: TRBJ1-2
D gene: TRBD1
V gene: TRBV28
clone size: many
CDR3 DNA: TGTGCCAGCAGTTCACCGGGACAGGGGGTAATTGGCTATGGCTACACCTTC
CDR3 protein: CASSSPGQGVIGYGYTF

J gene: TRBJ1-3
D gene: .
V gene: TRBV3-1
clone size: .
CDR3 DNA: TGTGCCAGCAGCCAAGATCTTCCAGGGCCCTCTGGAAACACCATATATTTT
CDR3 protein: CASSQDLPGPSGNTIYF

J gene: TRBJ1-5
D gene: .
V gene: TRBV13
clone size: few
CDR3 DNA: TGTGCCAGCAGCATCCGGGACCAAGGAATCGGCAATCAGCCCCAGCATTTT
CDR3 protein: CASSIRDQGIGNQPQHF

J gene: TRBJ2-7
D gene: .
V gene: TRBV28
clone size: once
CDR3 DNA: TGTGCCAGCAGTAAAGGACATCTCTACGAGCAGTACTTC
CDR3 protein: CASSKGHLYEQYF

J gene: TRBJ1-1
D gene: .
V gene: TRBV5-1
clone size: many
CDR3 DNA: TGCGCCAGCAGCTCGCAAGGTCTTGAAGCTTTCTTT
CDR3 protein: CASSSQGLEAFF

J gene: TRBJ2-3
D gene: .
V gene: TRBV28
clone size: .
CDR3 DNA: TGTGCCAGCACCACGATTGGACTAAGCACAGATACGCAGTATTTT
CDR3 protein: CASTTIGLSTDTQYF

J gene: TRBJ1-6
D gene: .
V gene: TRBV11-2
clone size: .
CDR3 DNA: TGTGCCAGCAGCTTAGGCAAAGGTTCCCTCCACTTT
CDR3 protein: CASSLGKGSLHF

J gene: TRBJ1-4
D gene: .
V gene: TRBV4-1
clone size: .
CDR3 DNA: TGCGCCAGCACTTGGGGTCCCGCAACTAATGAAAAACTGTTTTTT
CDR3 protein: CASTWGPATNEKLFF

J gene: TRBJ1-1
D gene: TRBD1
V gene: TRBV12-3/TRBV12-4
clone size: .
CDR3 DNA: TGTGCCAGCAGCCCGGGACAGGCCCGGATATCGTACACTGAAGCTTTCTTT
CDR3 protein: CASSPGQARISYTEAFF